This is a list of T cell receptor beta chains from one sample in a study of shared clonotypes between healthy human individuals. Here immunoSEQ multiplex PCR was the method, and the copy in TCRdb shows in-frame clones only, minus some. Among about half a million clones, approximately 84% were seen once, and the ten largest hold approximately 12%. Sequencing input: PBMCs. The receptors here all came from a woman aged 40 to 49 in good health. Some clones in this sample may be carry-over from other donors' samples. CDR3s include the opening cysteine and the closing phenylalanine or tryptophan. A D gene is named only where the DNA matches it firmly.

TRBV6-5	-	CASREPGPPDYGYTF
TRBV12-2	-	CASRHRPSTQSRANVLTF
TRBV7-2	TRBD1	CASSLGGTGVLYGYTF
TRBV6-1	-	CASASGEDQPQHF
TRBV7-8	TRBD1	CASSLVSQGAEAFF
TRBV7-2	-	CASSLALWGGEAFF
TRBV9	-	CASSSGTTDTQYF
TRBV28	-	CASRSTGSAVYEQYF
TRBV7-9	TRBD1	CASSHRDRDITDTQYF
TRBV28	-	CASSLRQTYSYNEQFF
TRBV7-9	-	CASSLSGGRLYEQYF
TRBV11-2	-	CASSLFSSGYEQYF
TRBV6-5	-	CASRGPGGYNEQFF
TRBV29-1	-	CSAASPPNKNEQFF
TRBV7-9	TRBD1	CASSSPTGTGNTIYF
TRBV5-4	-	CASRRGGTGTETQYF
TRBV18	-	CASSPRQDFLPYEQYF
TRBV5-1	TRBD2	CASSFSGRGTDTQYF
TRBV29-1	-	CSVGVENTEAFF
TRBV18	TRBD1	CASSPRTGKDEQFF
TRBV5-6	TRBD1	CASSLVGQDHGYTF
TRBV25-1	-	CASSPSWRGGDTGELFF
TRBV19	TRBD1	CASSSPGQGGIRFF